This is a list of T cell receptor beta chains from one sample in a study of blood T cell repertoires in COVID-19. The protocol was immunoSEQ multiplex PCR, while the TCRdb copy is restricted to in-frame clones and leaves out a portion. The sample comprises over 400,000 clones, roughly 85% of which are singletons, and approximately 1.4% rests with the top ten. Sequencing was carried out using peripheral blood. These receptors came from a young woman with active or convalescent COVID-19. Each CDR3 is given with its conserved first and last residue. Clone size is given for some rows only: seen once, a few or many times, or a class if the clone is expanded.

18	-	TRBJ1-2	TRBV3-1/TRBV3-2	CASSQEGSSDKPFYGYTF
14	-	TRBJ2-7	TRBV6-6	CASSWTQGVGEQYF
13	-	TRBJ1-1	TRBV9	CASSVGQGTEAFF
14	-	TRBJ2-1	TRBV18	CASSQQGQYNEQFF
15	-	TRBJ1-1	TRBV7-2	CASSWRPYMNTEAFF
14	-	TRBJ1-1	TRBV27	CASSDGTGPTEAFF
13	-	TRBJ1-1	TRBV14	CASSQTANTEAFF
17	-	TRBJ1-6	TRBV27	CASSLSFGGSYNSPLHF
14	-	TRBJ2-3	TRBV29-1	CSVRDRGITDTQYF
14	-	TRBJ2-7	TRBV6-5	CASSYRNRGYEQYF
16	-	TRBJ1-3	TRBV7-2	CASSPWTGLSGNTIYF
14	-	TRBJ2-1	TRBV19	CASSPTGDSNEQFF
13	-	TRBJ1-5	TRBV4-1	CASSGSLNQPQHF
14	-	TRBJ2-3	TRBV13	CASSSWTGTDTQYF
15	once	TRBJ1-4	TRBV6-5	CASVSGGLKFEKLFF
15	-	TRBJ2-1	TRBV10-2	CASSHDSGSYNEQFF
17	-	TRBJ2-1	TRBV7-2	CASSLGGGATPYNEQFF
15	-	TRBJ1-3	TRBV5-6	CASSLAHLSGNTIYF
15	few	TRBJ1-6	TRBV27	CASSDGTGYNSPLHF
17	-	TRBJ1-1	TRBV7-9	CASSLAGQGLRGTEAFF
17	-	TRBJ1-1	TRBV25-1	CASSERTGGFVNTEAFF
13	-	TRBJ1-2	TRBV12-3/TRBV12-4	CASSIRQGFGYTF